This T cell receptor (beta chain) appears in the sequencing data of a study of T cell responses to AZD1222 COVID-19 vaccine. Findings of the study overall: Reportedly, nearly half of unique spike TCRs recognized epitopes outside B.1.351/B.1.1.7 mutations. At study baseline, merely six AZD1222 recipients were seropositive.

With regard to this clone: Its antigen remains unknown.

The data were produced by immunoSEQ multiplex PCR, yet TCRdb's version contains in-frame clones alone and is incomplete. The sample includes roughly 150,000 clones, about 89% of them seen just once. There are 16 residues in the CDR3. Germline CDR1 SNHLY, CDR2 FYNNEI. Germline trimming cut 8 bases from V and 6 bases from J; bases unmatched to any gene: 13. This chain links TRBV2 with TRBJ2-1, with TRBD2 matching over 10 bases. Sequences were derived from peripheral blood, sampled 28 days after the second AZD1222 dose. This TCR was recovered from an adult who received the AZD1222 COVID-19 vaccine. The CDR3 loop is CASVTVSAGGTNEQFF. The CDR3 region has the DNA TGTGCCAGCGTTACAGTCTCAGCGGGAGGGACCAATGAGCAGTTCTTC.